This T cell receptor (beta chain) appears in the sequencing data of a study of human CD8 memory T cell subsets. Study-wide results and caveats: Few clonotypes were shared between stem-like memory and precursor exhausted T cells.

TCR beta libraries were made by UMI-labeled 5' RACE. TCRdb reprocessed the 5' RACE reads and keeps a single row for each CDR3 protein, giving no DNA. This sample carries under 6,000 distinct CDR3 sequences, with 35% to 40% going to the ten biggest clones. From duplicate vials of 150,000 sorted CD8+ T cells per subset, RNA was isolated. Worth noting for this clonotype: Its antigen is not known.

Looked up from germline, CDR1 is ENHRY and CDR2 is SYGVKD. CDR3 size: 14 residues. This sequence joins TRBV10-3 and TRBJ2-1; TCRdb reports TRBD2, a call that lacks DNA to check it against. This sequence was found in a human donor in good health. Sequencing was performed on CD8+ T cells from PBMCs. The CDR3 is CAIRGTSGYNEQFF.